Presented here are 18 T cell receptor beta chains from one specimen sequenced in a study of T-cell memory formation after mild COVID-19. MiXCR, applied by TCRdb to the 5' RACE reads, yields one record per CDR3 protein. The sample contains under 250,000 distinct CDR3 sequences, over 8.5% of which appear only once. The specimen sequenced was PBMCs or a T cell subset sorted from them (not recorded which). The receptors originated from a man younger than 30 who had mild COVID-19 (a few samples of this study predate the infection). Cell type and time point are not known.

This clonotype was counted a few times. The chain has TRBV19 and TRBJ1-1, with D unclear. CDR3 size: 13 residues. Trimming cost V 3 bases and J 1 base, with 6 bases left between them. Germline V CDR1 and CDR2: LNHDA, SQIVND (reference sequence). CDR3 loop: CASSISQNTEAFF. Here the CDR3 DNA reads TGTGCCAGTAGTATTAGCCAGAACACTGAAGCTTTCTTT.

The table lists this clonotype with many counts. The chain couples TRBV5-1 to TRBJ2-1, with 7 bases aligning to TRBD1. The V segment lost 0 bases and the J segment 8 bases; nucleotides outside the gene matches: 8. The CDR3 runs to 15 residues. From germline, CDR1 is SGHRS and CDR2 YFSETQ. This CDR3 reads CASSLVGQREYEQFF. Here the CDR3 DNA reads TGCGCCAGCAGCTTGGTGGGACAGAGGGAGTATGAGCAGTTCTTC.

This clonotype came up a few times. The J gene is TRBJ1-4, the V gene TRBV6-1; 8 positions match TRBD1. CDR1 is MNHNS, CDR2 SASEGT, per germline. The CDR3 contains 16 residues. The trim removed 4 bases at V and 8 bases at J, leaving 12 bases unmatched. For the CDR3, the DNA is TGTGCCAGCAGTGCCGGGACAGGCAAGAGGGGCGAAAAACTGTTTTTT. This sequence encodes CASSAGTGKRGEKLFF.

V usage is TRBV24-1 and J usage is TRBJ2-5; 9 bases fit TRBD1. Trimming at V came to 4 bases and at J to 3 bases, leaving 8 bases not matched to a gene. This CDR3 has 16 residues. CDR1 is KGHDR, CDR2 SFDVKD, per germline. The CDR3 loop is CATSDSSRTGEETQYF. In DNA form, the CDR3 reads TGTGCCACCAGTGACTCATCCCGGACAGGGGAAGAGACCCAGTACTTC.

The CDR3 loop is CACSPGTGSEAFF. The CDR3 DNA sequence: TGTGCCTGCTCCCCCGGGACAGGGTCTGAAGCTTTCTTT. This chain uses TRBV30 with TRBJ1-1; 9 bases match TRBD1. Trimming cost V 6 bases and J 6 bases; bases outside gene matches: 8. The CDR3 consists of 13 residues. CDR1 is GTSNPN and CDR2 is SVGIG in the germline V gene (reference sequence).

A few counts support this clonotype. V usage is TRBV4-1 and J usage is TRBJ2-7, with D uncertain. CDR1 is MGHRA, CDR2 YSYEKL, per germline. The CDR3 loop spans 15 amino acids. Deletions cut 1 base from V and 0 bases from J, with 10 bases between. The CDR3 coding sequence is TGCGCCAGCAGCCAAGGGAGCCTAAGCTCCTACGAGCAGTACTTC. It codes for CASSQGSLSSYEQYF.

This clonotype was seen ten or more times. The chain recombines TRBV12-3 or TRBV12-4 with TRBJ2-7, with unresolved D. The CDR3 is 10 amino acids. V dropped 2 bases and J dropped 5 bases, with 1 base sitting between them. CDR3 residues: CASSLHEQYF. CDR3 nucleotide sequence: TGTGCCAGCAGTTTACACGAGCAGTACTTC.

This clonotype appeared a few times. This chain uses TRBV6-1 with TRBJ1-1, with TRBD1 identical over 8 bases. The CDR3 consists of 15 residues. Germline CDR1 reads MNHNS; CDR2 reads SASEGT. The trim removed 6 bases at V and 4 bases at J, leaving 10 bases unmatched. The CDR3 DNA reads TGTGCCAGCAGATTCCTAACAGGGGGTGCCACTGAAGCTTTCTTT. It yields the protein CASRFLTGGATEAFF.

This clonotype was seen a few times. The chain has TRBV9 and TRBJ2-3; maybe TRBD2 (6 bases). V was cut by 1 base and J by 4 bases, with 13 bases left in between. The CDR3 loop spans 15 amino acids. From germline, CDR1 is SGDLS and CDR2 YYNGEE. The CDR3 nucleotides read TGTGCCAGCAGCGTATCGCCTGCGGGATCAGATACGCAGTATTTT. Translation gives CASSVSPAGSDTQYF.

The chain is built from TRBV6-2 or TRBV6-3 and TRBJ2-6; D may be TRBD1 (5 bases). The CDR3 is 19 amino acids. Per germline, CDR1 MNHEY and CDR2 SVGEGT. Trimming pared 4 bases from V and 1 base from J, leaving 20 bases between. CDR3 in amino acids: CASSSETWGRPSGANVLTF. The CDR3 DNA follows: TGTGCCAGCAGTTCTGAGACTTGGGGCCGTCCTTCTGGGGCCAACGTCCTGACTTTC.

This clonotype was counted a few times. The chain couples TRBV7-2 to TRBJ1-5; D gene uncertain. Germline V gene sequence: CDR1 SGHTA, CDR2 FQGNSA. The length of the CDR3 is 16 residues. Deletions cut 4 bases from V and 2 bases from J, with 15 bases between. CDR3 nucleotide sequence: TGTGCCAGCAGCTCCGGCTGGAAGAAGGGCAATCAGCCCCAGCATTTT. It is translated as CASSSGWKKGNQPQHF. The full variable domain, completed using reference TRBV7-2 and TRBJ1-5, is GAGVSQSPSNKVTEKGKDVELRCDPISGHTALYWYRQSLGQGLEFLIYFQGNSAPDKSGLPSDRFSAERTGGSVSTLTIQRTQQEDSAVYLCASSSGWKKGNQPQHFGDGTRLSIL.

The chain has TRBV7-8 and TRBJ1-1; D ambiguous. The CDR3 length is 12 residues. The germline gives CDR1 SGHVS, CDR2 FQNEAQ. V was cut by 3 bases and J by 9 bases, with 11 bases left in between. CDR3 residues: CASSFTGGKAFF. The CDR3 bases are TGTGCCAGCAGCTTTACGGGTGGTAAAGCTTTCTTT.

Turning to this clonotype: The limits of the CDR3 on the DNA are not certain, so only TCRdb's listed CDR3 is given. The chain links TRBV12-3 or TRBV12-4 to TRBJ1-5; the table names TRBD1, a call not compared with the DNA. The CDR3 comprises 15 residues, both ends counted. The CDR3 region is CASILDRDGNQPQHF.

This clonotype was counted a few times. The chain employs TRBV12-3 or TRBV12-4 and TRBJ2-7; no reliable D call. There are 12 residues in the CDR3. V shed 3 bases and J shed 7 bases, with 10 bases lying between them. CDR3 DNA sequence: TGTGCCAGCAGTTTCCAGGCTTTAGAGCAGTACTTC. Protein product: CASSFQALEQYF.

The rearrangement links TRBV6-2 or TRBV6-3 to TRBJ1-2; D unclear. The CDR3 length is 13 residues. Deletions cut 6 bases from V and 1 base from J, with 9 bases between. Germline V CDR1 and CDR2: MNHEY, SVGEGT. The CDR3 coding sequence is TGTGCCAGCAGAAACGGAGTTAACTATGGCTACACCTTC. It is translated as CASRNGVNYGYTF.

J is TRBJ2-3 and V is TRBV18, with 8 bases fitting TRBD2. The trim removed 0 bases at V and 1 base at J, leaving 6 bases unmatched. This CDR3 has 17 residues. Germline-derived CDR1 and CDR2 are KGHSH and LQKENI. CDR3 residues: CASSPPRGGPGTDTQYF. In nucleotides, the CDR3 is TGTGCCAGCTCACCACCCCGGGGGGGTCCGGGCACAGATACGCAGTATTTT.

This clonotype has only one observation. The chain links TRBV18 to TRBJ1-1; D gene ambiguous. The V gene's germline CDR1 is KGHSH and CDR2 LQKENI. The CDR3 sequence is 11 residues long. Trimming removed 3 bases from V and 9 bases from J, with 8 bases in between. CDR3: CASSPGLQAFF. In nucleotides, the CDR3 is TGTGCCAGCTCACCGGGTCTTCAAGCTTTCTTT.

This clonotype occurred many times. The CDR3 DNA is TGTGCCAGCAGCTTTTTAAGTGAAGCTTTCTTT. It translates to CASSFLSEAFF. The chain combines TRBV5-4 with TRBJ1-1; D is undetermined. The germline V gene has CDR1 SGHNT and CDR2 YYREEE (reference sequence). Trimming shortened V by 2 bases and J by 7 bases, and 6 bases separated the two germline ends. This CDR3 region has 11 residues.